This TCR beta chain is from a study of control samples from healthy donors and cancer patients. Germline-derived CDR1 and CDR2 are SNHLY and FYNNEI. V was shortened by 5 bases and J by 5 bases, with 10 bases between the two germline ends. The length of the CDR3 is 13 residues. TCRdb's table, derived via immunoSEQ multiplex PCR, lists solely in-frame clones and lacks some. The sample contains about 200,000 clones, roughly nine tenths of which appear only once. The sequence derives from a man under 40 in good health. The material sequenced was blood. The V call is TRBV2, the J call TRBJ2-1, with D maybe TRBD2 (6 bases). The CDR3 DNA reads as TGTGCCAGCAGTCGGGAGTTTGACAATGAGCAGTTCTTC. It translates to CASSREFDNEQFF.